The 17 T cell receptor beta chains given below trace back to one sample, sequenced in a study of blood T cell repertoires in COVID-19. The table came from immunoSEQ multiplex PCR; TCRdb's copy has only in-frame clones and leaves some out. The sample lists some 200,000 clones; about nine tenths were seen once. The material sequenced was PBMCs or T cells enriched from blood (not recorded which). The receptors derive from a woman aged 25 to 39 who had recovered from COVID-19.

The chain links TRBV9 to TRBJ1-2, with D perhaps matching TRBD1 (5 bases). The V and J ends lost 2 bases and 5 bases respectively, with 7 bases between them. Germline loops: CDR1 SGDLS, CDR2 YYNGEE. This CDR3 comprises 12 residues. CDR3 loop: CASSVSGYGYTF. The CDR3 nucleotides are TGTGCCAGCAGCGTTTCAGGGTATGGCTACACCTTC.

This clone showed up just once. The chain joins TRBV30 to TRBJ2-7; 13 bases are a match to TRBD2. Trimming at V came to 3 bases and at J to 2 bases, leaving 4 bases not matched to a gene. Germline-derived CDR1 and CDR2 are GTSNPN and SVGIG (reference sequence). The CDR3 has 15 residues. This CDR3 reads CAWSPGLAGPYEQYF. Written as DNA, the CDR3 is TGTGCCTGGAGCCCGGGACTAGCGGGGCCCTACGAGCAGTACTTC.

This clone was detected only once. The chain links TRBV30 to TRBJ2-2; 7 bases are a match to TRBD2. Germline lookup yields CDR1 GTSNPN and CDR2 SVGIG (reference sequence). The V gene end was trimmed by 3 bases and the J gene end by 5 bases; junction bases not matched to a gene: 6. CDR3 length equals 14 residues. The DNA of the CDR3 is TGTGCCTGGAGAAGACTAGCCATTACCGGGGAGCTGTTTTTT. Protein product: CAWRRLAITGELFF.

The chain employs TRBV29-1 and TRBJ1-5, with TRBD1 matching over 7 bases. Germline CDR1 reads SQVTM; CDR2 reads ANQGSEA. Trimming cost V 3 bases and J 15 bases; bases outside gene matches: 8. CDR3 length: 11 amino acids. The CDR3 sequence: CSVEEGGRGHF. The DNA of the CDR3 is TGCAGCGTTGAGGAAGGGGGCCGGGGGCATTTT.

Only a few counts were recorded for this clone. This chain uses TRBV30 with TRBJ1-5; TRBD1 is a possible D gene (6 bases). The germline V and J ends were trimmed by 0 bases and 4 bases, with 13 bases remaining between them. In germline, CDR1 is GTSNPN, CDR2 SVGIG (reference sequence). There are 15 residues in the CDR3. The CDR3 protein is CAWSVLGGANQPQHF. The CDR3 DNA sequence: TGTGCCTGGAGTGTGTTAGGGGGGGCGAATCAGCCCCAGCATTTT.

With respect to this clone: At the DNA level, this CDR3 is encoded by other sequences in the same sample as well. The chain couples TRBV24-1 to TRBJ2-3; perhaps TRBD2 as D (6 bases). The CDR3 has 13 residues. Per the germline V gene, CDR1 is KGHDR and CDR2 is SFDVKD. V was clipped by 5 bases and J by 3 bases, with 8 bases between them. This CDR3 reads CATSVGGTDTQYF. CDR3 nucleotides: TGTGCCACCAGTGTCGGAGGGACAGATACGCAGTATTTT.

V is TRBV3-1 (or the pseudogene TRBV3-2) and J is TRBJ1-1, with D possibly being TRBD1 (6 bases). V was shortened by 7 bases and J by 0 bases, with 12 bases between the two germline ends. Looked up from germline, CDR1 is LGHDT and CDR2 is YNNKEL (reference sequence). This CDR3 region has 14 residues. DNA of the CDR3: TGTGCCAGCAACTGGGGGGGCCTGAACACTGAAGCTTTCTTT. Amino acids: CASNWGGLNTEAFF.

The chain recombines TRBV7-2 with TRBJ1-5, with 9 nucleotides matching TRBD1. The germline gives CDR1 SGHTA, CDR2 FQGNSA. This CDR3 contains 15 residues. V trimming: 4 bases; J trimming: 5 bases; junction bases outside the gene matches: 6. The CDR3 DNA sequence: TGTGCCAGCAGCTCAAGGACAGGGGCCTATCAGCCCCAGCATTTT. Protein sequence: CASSSRTGAYQPQHF.

This clone was found once. This sequence joins TRBV7-9 and TRBJ1-1, with 7 bases fitting TRBD1. The ends lost 2 bases at V and 8 bases at J; junction bases unmatched: 5. Germline V CDR1 and CDR2: SEHNR, FQNEAQ (reference sequence). CDR3 length: 13 residues. The CDR3 DNA reads as TGTGCCAGCAGCTTACAAGGGGGCGCCGAAGCTTTCTTT. Translated: CASSLQGGAEAFF.

This sequence joins TRBV18 and TRBJ2-2; D might be TRBD1 (6 bases). The length of the CDR3 is 16 residues. From germline, CDR1 is KGHSH and CDR2 LQKENI. Trimming took off 3 bases at V and 2 bases at J, with 13 bases between the two ends. CDR3 in DNA: TGTGCCAGCTCACCTCTAACAGGGATCAACACCGGGGAGCTGTTTTTT. Its protein product is CASSPLTGINTGELFF.

This sequence joins TRBV18 and TRBJ1-2, with TRBD1 as a possible D gene (5 bases). The CDR3 is 12 residues long. Trimming stripped 8 bases from V and 4 bases from J, with 11 bases between. In germline, CDR1 is KGHSH, CDR2 LQKENI. DNA for the CDR3: TGTGCCAGCGCCGACAGCCTCTATGGCTACACCTTC. Residues: CASADSLYGYTF.

A remark on this clone: At the DNA level, this CDR3 is encoded by other sequences in the same sample as well. The V gene is TRBV18, the J gene TRBJ1-1; D gene ambiguous. The CDR3 consists of 14 residues. CDR1 and CDR2 from the germline V gene are KGHSH and LQKENI. V was cut by 2 bases and J by 1 base, with 8 bases left in between. CDR3 in DNA: TGTGCCAGCTCACCAATCACGAGGAACACTGAAGCTTTCTTT. It specifies CASSPITRNTEAFF.

The rearrangement links TRBV11-1 to TRBJ1-1, with TRBD1 matching 7 bases. The ends lost 2 bases at V and 0 bases at J; junction bases unmatched: 3. Germline CDR1 reads SGHAT; CDR2 reads FQDESV (reference sequence). The CDR3 covers 15 residues. The CDR3 bases are TGTGCCAGCAGCTTAAGACAGGGCCTGAACACTGAAGCTTTCTTT. Amino acid sequence: CASSLRQGLNTEAFF.

The V and J genes are TRBV5-1 and TRBJ2-3; 11 positions agree with TRBD2. The trim removed 1 base at V and 4 bases at J, leaving 2 bases unmatched. This CDR3 comprises 15 residues. CDR1 is SGHRS and CDR2 is YFSETQ in the germline V gene. The DNA of the CDR3 is TGCGCCAGCAGCTTGACTAGCGGGAGTTCAGATACGCAGTATTTT. Its translation is CASSLTSGSSDTQYF.

V gene TRBV7-2 combines with J gene TRBJ1-2; weak D call: TRBD1 (5 bases). V lost 8 bases to trimming and J lost 2 bases, with 27 bases between them. Germline values: CDR1 SGHTA, CDR2 FQGNSA. The CDR3 contains 18 residues. The CDR3 here is CASRKSGGVPRANYGYTF. The DNA of the CDR3 is TGTGCCAGCCGGAAGAGCGGGGGTGTCCCTAGGGCGAACTATGGCTACACCTTC.

The CDR3 DNA follows: TGTGCCAGCTCACCAAGCCGGGACATCGATCAGCCCCAGCATTTT. As protein: CASSPSRDIDQPQHF. V and J are TRBV18 and TRBJ1-5; tentatively, D is TRBD1 (6 bases). Germline CDR1 and CDR2: KGHSH and LQKENI. CDR3 length equals 15 residues. V shed 2 bases and J shed 5 bases, with 13 bases lying between them.

V is TRBV19 and J is TRBJ2-3; tentative D call: TRBD1 (5 bases). The CDR3 loop spans 16 amino acids. The V end was cut by 1 base, the J end by 5 bases, with 16 bases between. Germline CDR1 is LNHDA and CDR2 is SQIVND (reference sequence). CDR3 loop: CASSIARRGRRDTQYF. The CDR3 coding sequence is TGTGCCAGTAGTATAGCGCGAAGGGGCCGTCGAGATACGCAGTATTTT.